This T cell receptor (beta chain) was sequenced in a study of T cells in Graves' hyperthyroidism and ophthalmopathy. Uncontrolled infection, other autoimmune disease, pregnancy or lactation barred patients from enrollment. At least ten counts were recorded for this clonotype. Antigen specificity is unknown. Study results and limitations: Blood also contained most expanded thyroid clonotypes above 0.001.

CDR3 length: 13 residues. In germline, CDR1 is GTSNPN, CDR2 SVGIG (reference sequence). Trimming left V 5 bases short and J 5 bases short, with 16 bases between. RNA transcripts served as the template for amplifying TCR beta CDR3 regions. A set of HTBI primers served as the primers for a first-round RT-PCR of the TCR CDR3. TCRdb passed the multiplex PCR reads through MiXCR, listing each CDR3 protein once. Of more than 500,000 distinct CDR3 sequences in the sample, 14% to 15% were seen once. Source material: blood. This clonotype was sampled from a woman aged 40 to 50 with Graves' ophthalmopathy. V usage is TRBV30 and J usage is TRBJ2-7; maybe TRBD1 (5 bases). The CDR3 sequence is CAWEQGGSDEQYF. The CDR3 bases are TGTGCCTGGGAGCAGGGTGGGTCTGACGAGCAGTACTTC.